The clone carrying this T cell receptor beta chain was recorded a few times. The record originates from a study of blood T cells in healthy people across ages. Study background: Capturing about one barcoded beta molecule per two T cells was achieved by template switching.

The people who gave samples were healthy Caucasians from Russia, aged about 6 to 100. Total RNA was isolated from each sample in quantities of at least 5.5 micrograms. The CDR3 spans 16 residues. Germline values: CDR1 MGHRA, CDR2 YSYEKL. Trimming stripped 1 base from V and 2 bases from J, with 13 bases between. Sample-barcoded 5' priming and a J-beta primer mix drove a second PCR of roughly 6 to 12 cycles. A tag from a template-switch adaptor with 12 random nucleotides marked each cDNA molecule. From the 5' RACE reads, TCRdb called clonotypes with MiXCR, one entry per CDR3 protein. Here the sample spans 800,000 to 950,000 distinct CDR3 sequences, 25% to 35% being singletons. These sequences were also reported in another study, on T cells of mothers and their children.

The sequenced sample was blood. The TCR comes from a woman in her thirties or forties in good health. The chain recombines TRBV4-1 with TRBJ2-3, with D possibly TRBD2 on 5 matching bases. CDR3 loop: CASSQAGSRITDTQYF. The CDR3 DNA is TGCGCCAGCAGCCAAGCGGGGTCGCGGATCACAGATACGCAGTATTTT.